This T cell receptor (beta chain) was captured in a study of cytomegalovirus exposure and HLA in healthy donors. Overall study findings and caveats: The investigators catalogued under 200 TCR beta chains as cytomegalovirus-associated. In vitro experiments confirmed that three CMV-associated chains were specific for CMV antigens. Fewer N-insertions (relative to the 666-donor mean) were reportedly seen in an Asian-associated ancestry cluster in a later analysis.

Details on this clone: What it binds is unknown.

CDR1 is SGHRS and CDR2 is YFSETQ in the germline V gene. The CDR3 runs 12 residues. Trimming pared 2 bases from V and 8 bases from J, leaving 10 bases between. PCR used 60 Vbeta primers and 13 Jbeta primers. TCRdb's table, derived via immunoSEQ multiplex PCR, lists solely in-frame clones and lacks some. Across about 170,000 clones, the top ten clones capture 0.75% to 0.85% of the sample. The sequence was obtained from a woman under 30 in good health and CMV-seropositive. The chain carries TRBV5-1 and TRBJ1-2, with D unclear. What was sequenced was PBMCs. The CDR3 reads CASSLLGQGYTF. In nucleotides, the CDR3 is TGCGCCAGCAGCTTACTTGGGCAAGGCTACACCTTC.